These T cell receptor beta chains were read from a single sample in a study of CD8 T cells in Susac syndrome. TCRdb recomputed calls from the immunoSEQ multiplex PCR reads with MiXCR, one row per CDR3 protein. This sample has 71,000 or so distinct CDR3 sequences, with roughly 93% found just once. Sequences were obtained from CD4+ T cells from PBMCs. Every receptor here comes from a human donor with Susac syndrome. CDR3s include the opening cysteine and the closing phenylalanine or tryptophan. D genes are given only for firm matches. Where a row states a size, it is once, few, many or the class of an expanded clone; other rows omit it.

clone_size,j_call,v_call,d_call,cdr3_aa,cdr3_nt
once,TRBJ1-6,TRBV4-3,NA,CASSQEVADNSPLHF,TGCGCCAGCAGCCAAGAGGTGGCAGATAATTCACCCCTCCACTTT
once,TRBJ2-1,TRBV11-3,NA,CASSFAQGWTYNEQFF,TGTGCCAGCAGCTTCGCCCAAGGGTGGACCTACAATGAGCAGTTCTTC
NA,TRBJ2-5,TRBV6-1,NA,CASSPGQLETQYF,TGTGCCAGCAGCCCGGGACAATTGGAGACCCAGTACTTC
NA,TRBJ1-4,TRBV7-9,NA,CASSLTANEKLFF,TGTGCCAGCAGCCTGACGGCTAATGAAAAACTGTTTTTT
NA,TRBJ1-4,TRBV20-1,NA,CSAREGHNEKLFF,TGCAGTGCTAGAGAAGGGCATAATGAAAAACTGTTTTTT
NA,TRBJ1-1,TRBV24-1,NA,CATSTNGGTEAFF,TGTGCCACTTCGACAAATGGGGGCACTGAAGCTTTCTTT
NA,TRBJ1-2,TRBV3-1,NA,CASSPLGTPANGYTF,TGTGCCAGCAGCCCCTTGGGCACCCCTGCAAATGGCTACACCTTC
NA,TRBJ2-7,TRBV28,NA,CASSLSTHFTYEQYF,TGTGCCAGCAGTTTATCTACCCATTTCACCTACGAGCAGTACTTC
NA,TRBJ2-2,TRBV7-2,NA,CASSSRAGATGELFF,TGTGCCAGCAGCTCCCGGGCAGGGGCCACCGGGGAGCTGTTTTTT
NA,TRBJ2-5,TRBV7-2,TRBD1,CASRELGQRQTQYF,TGTGCCAGCAGGGAGCTGGGACAGCGTCAGACCCAGTACTTC
NA,TRBJ2-1,TRBV2,NA,CASKRQGAYNEQFF,TGTGCCAGCAAAAGGCAGGGCGCCTACAATGAGCAGTTCTTC
NA,TRBJ2-3,TRBV28,TRBD1,CASSPPRGPGTDTQYF,TGTGCCAGCAGTCCTCCGAGGGGGCCGGGCACAGATACGCAGTATTTT
NA,TRBJ1-1,TRBV6-2/TRBV6-3,NA,CASSYTDGGTEAFF,TGTGCCAGCAGTTACACCGATGGAGGGACTGAAGCTTTCTTT
NA,TRBJ2-5,TRBV3-1,NA,CASSQAGEETQYF,TGTGCCAGCAGCCAAGCGGGGGAAGAGACCCAGTACTTC
NA,TRBJ1-2,TRBV7-2,NA,CASSPEAYGYTF,TGTGCCAGCAGCCCGGAGGCCTATGGCTACACCTTC
few,TRBJ2-3,TRBV20-1,NA,CSARGTPPSDTQYF,TGCAGTGCTAGGGGGACTCCTCCGTCAGATACGCAGTATTTT
NA,TRBJ2-5,TRBV7-9,NA,CASSPSELAGETQYF,TGTGCCAGCAGCCCTTCAGAACTAGCCGGAGAGACCCAGTACTTC
once,TRBJ2-3,TRBV10-3,TRBD2,CAISRTSGGTDTQYF,TGTGCCATCAGCAGGACTAGCGGGGGCACAGATACGCAGTATTTT
NA,TRBJ1-2,TRBV28,TRBD1,CASSLSGTGGQDYGYTF,TGTGCCAGCAGTTTATCGGGGACAGGGGGCCAAGACTATGGCTACACCTTC
once,TRBJ1-5,TRBV3-1,TRBD1,CASSQGQTNNQPQHF,TGTGCCAGCAGCCAGGGACAGACGAACAATCAGCCCCAGCATTTT
NA,TRBJ1-6,TRBV2,NA,CASSPPGGRDYNSPLHF,TGTGCCAGCAGCCCCCCGGGGGGCAGAGATTATAATTCACCCCTCCACTTT
NA,TRBJ2-6,TRBV15,NA,CATSRDPGSSGANVLTF,TGTGCCACCAGCAGGGACCCAGGGAGCTCTGGGGCCAACGTCCTGACTTTC
NA,TRBJ1-5,TRBV20-1,NA,CSAEYSGNQPQHF,TGCAGTGCCGAGTATTCGGGCAATCAGCCCCAGCATTTT
NA,TRBJ1-1,TRBV28,TRBD1,CASANRGEGTEAFF,TGTGCCAGTGCTAACAGGGGAGAAGGCACTGAAGCTTTCTTT
NA,TRBJ1-2,TRBV5-1,NA,CASSLSRPSLYGYTF,TGCGCCAGCAGCTTGAGCAGACCATCCCTCTATGGCTACACCTTC
NA,TRBJ2-2,TRBV7-9,TRBD1,CASSLRRTGLTTGELFF,TGTGCCAGCAGCTTAAGGCGGACAGGGTTGACCACCGGGGAGCTGTTTTTT
NA,TRBJ2-3,TRBV4-1,TRBD1,CASSHLGQGAGTDTQYF,TGCGCCAGCAGCCACCTCGGACAGGGGGCCGGCACAGATACGCAGTATTTT
NA,TRBJ2-5,TRBV5-5,NA,CASSLDQEETQYF,TGTGCCAGCAGCTTGGATCAGGAGGAGACCCAGTACTTC
few,TRBJ2-3,TRBV27,NA,CASSLSRRNTDTQYF,TGTGCCAGCAGTTTATCGAGGCGGAACACAGATACGCAGTATTTT
NA,TRBJ1-1,TRBV20-1,NA,CSARDTAPDTEAFF,TGCAGTGCTAGAGATACCGCCCCGGACACTGAAGCTTTCTTT
NA,TRBJ1-2,TRBV7-9,NA,CASSSQGVINYGYTF,TGTGCCAGCAGCTCTCAGGGAGTAATTAACTATGGCTACACCTTC
NA,TRBJ1-5,TRBV7-2,TRBD1,CASSPYSGTGIQPQHF,TGTGCCAGCAGCCCTTACTCCGGGACAGGGATTCAGCCCCAGCATTTT
NA,TRBJ1-2,TRBV11-3,TRBD1,CASSLRTGAPYGYTF,TGTGCCAGCAGCCTCCGGACAGGGGCGCCCTATGGCTACACCTTC